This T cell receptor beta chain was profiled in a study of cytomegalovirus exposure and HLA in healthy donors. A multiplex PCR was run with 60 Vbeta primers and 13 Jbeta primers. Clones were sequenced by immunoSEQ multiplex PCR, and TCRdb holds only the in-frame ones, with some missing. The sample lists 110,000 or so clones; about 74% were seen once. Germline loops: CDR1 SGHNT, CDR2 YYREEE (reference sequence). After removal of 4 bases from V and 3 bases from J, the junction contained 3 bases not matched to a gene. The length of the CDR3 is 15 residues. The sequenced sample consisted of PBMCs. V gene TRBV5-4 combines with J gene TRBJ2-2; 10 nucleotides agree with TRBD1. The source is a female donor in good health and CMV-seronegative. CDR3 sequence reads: CASSEDRGDTGELFF. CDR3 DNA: TGTGCCAGCAGCGAGGACAGGGGGGACACCGGGGAGCTGTTTTTT. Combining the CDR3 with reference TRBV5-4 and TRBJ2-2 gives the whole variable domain ETGVTQSPTHLIKTRGQQVTLRCSSQSGHNTVSWYQQALGQGPQFIFQYYREEENGRGNFPPRFSGLQFPNYSSELNVNALELDDSALYLCASSEDRGDTGELFFGEGSRLTVL.